The next 9 T cell receptor beta chains were all read from a single sample in a study of control samples from healthy donors and cancer patients. Sequencing was performed with immunoSEQ multiplex PCR; in TCRdb, only in-frame clones are kept and a portion is missing. The sample holds around 95,000 clones, over 75% seen once. The sample taken for sequencing was blood. The receptor source for this set is a woman aged 45-59 years in good health.

This sequence joins TRBV6-5 and TRBJ2-7, with TRBD1 matching over 7 bases. CDR1 and CDR2 (germline): MNHEY, SVGAGI. The CDR3 runs 15 residues. The ends lost 4 bases at V and 1 base at J; junction bases unmatched: 7. The CDR3 DNA reads TGTGCCAGCAGTTTTCCCGGGACAGCATCCTACGAGCAGTACGTC. Protein product: CASSFPGTASYEQYV.

The chain recombines TRBV11-2 with TRBJ2-5; D is unresolved. V lost 2 bases and J lost 5, with 9 bases in between. CDR1 is SGHAT and CDR2 is FQNNGV in the germline V gene. The CDR3 runs to 13 residues. Here the CDR3 reads CASSLTRLETQYF. CDR3 DNA sequence: TGTGCCAGCAGCTTAACCAGACTCGAGACCCAGTACTTC.

J is TRBJ2-7 and V is TRBV9; D possibly corresponds to TRBD1 (5 bases). Germline CDR1 reads SGDLS; CDR2 reads YYNGEE. Trimming took 0 bases from V and 0 from J, leaving 7 bases between them. The CDR3 runs to 14 residues. As DNA, the CDR3 is TGTGCCAGCAGCGTAGAAACAGGCTCCTACGAGCAGTACTTC. This encodes CASSVETGSYEQYF.

J is TRBJ2-3 and V is TRBV6-6, with 8 bases fitting TRBD1. The length of the CDR3 is 16 residues. Germline V gene sequence: CDR1 MNHNY, CDR2 SVGAGI (reference sequence). V gave up 2 bases and J gave up 3 bases; unmatched junction bases: 7. CDR3 amino acids: CASSYPRQGKTDTQYF. In nucleotides, the CDR3 is TGTGCCAGCAGTTACCCCCGACAGGGGAAGACAGATACGCAGTATTTT.

This clone was detected only once. V usage is TRBV6-2 or TRBV6-3 and J usage is TRBJ1-6; D perhaps matches TRBD1 (6 bases). The CDR3 has 13 residues. Between the trimmed V and J ends, which lost 5 bases and 10 bases, there was a span of 12 bases. Per the germline V gene, CDR1 is MNHEY and CDR2 is SVGEGT. The CDR3 region is CASSPDRSSPLHF. Written as DNA, the CDR3 is TGTGCCAGCAGTCCCGACAGGTCGTCACCCCTCCACTTT.

The V gene is TRBV5-1, the J gene TRBJ1-1, with D hard to call. CDR1 SGHRS and CDR2 YFSETQ come from the germline V gene. This CDR3 has 10 residues. Between the trimmed V and J ends, which lost 1 base and 8 bases, there was a span of 3 bases. The CDR3 sequence: CASSLTEAFF. In DNA, the CDR3 is TGCGCCAGCAGCTTGACCGAAGCTTTCTTT.

The chain employs TRBV7-7 and TRBJ1-4; TRBD1 is a possible D gene (5 bases). Germline V gene data show CDR1 as SSHAT and CDR2 as FNYEAQ (reference sequence). This CDR3 is 17 amino acids long. V was trimmed by 5 bases and J by 0 bases, leaving 16 bases between them. CDR3 sequence (DNA): TGTGCCAGCAGCCAGGGTAACCGGGGGGCAACTAATGAAAAACTGTTTTTT. This codes for CASSQGNRGATNEKLFF.

CDR3 sequence (DNA): TGCGCCAGCAGCCAAGGCGGCGGGTGGGAGCTGTTTTTT. It encodes CASSQGGGWELFF. The chain links TRBV4-1 to TRBJ2-2; D possibly corresponds to TRBD2 (5 bases). The V end was cut by 1 base, the J end by 9 bases, with 9 bases between. Germline assignment: CDR1 MGHRA and CDR2 YSYEKL. The CDR3 loop spans 13 amino acids.

This sequence joins TRBV3-1 (or the pseudogene TRBV3-2) and TRBJ2-7, with D unclear. The CDR3 covers 15 residues. Trimming took off 0 bases at V and 1 base at J, with 10 bases between the two ends. Germline CDR1 LGHDT, CDR2 YNNKEL (reference sequence). CDR3 sequence: CASSQEKRLSYEQYV. The CDR3 region has the DNA TGTGCCAGCAGCCAAGAGAAGAGGCTGTCCTACGAGCAGTACGTC.